These 13 T cell receptor beta chains came from one sample sequenced in a study of T cells expressing NK-cell markers. TCRdb re-called the 5' RACE reads; every CDR3 protein appears as one record, without DNA. Listed are 400,000 to 450,000 distinct CDR3 sequences; 7.3% falls within the top ten. The specimen sequenced was blood T cells: a sorted CD56 or NKG2C T cell subset, CD4+ or CD8+ T cells, or bulk PBMC T cells (not recorded which). These receptors were obtained from a woman aged 18 to 75 in good health.

This sequence joins TRBV7-2 and TRBJ2-5; TCRdb calls TRBD2, which cannot be checked without DNA. From germline, CDR1 is SGHTA and CDR2 FQGNSA. CDR3 size: 14 residues. This CDR3 reads CASRLGLTRETQYF.

The genes are TRBV4-3 and TRBJ2-5. CDR1 is LGHNA and CDR2 is YSLEER in the germline V gene. This CDR3 contains 14 residues. CDR3 residues: CTSSQDYTEETQYF.

This chain joins TRBV5-1 and TRBJ2-5; TCRdb proposes TRBD2, but this gene call is untestable without DNA. Per germline, CDR1 SGHRS and CDR2 YFSETQ. This CDR3 is 13 amino acids long. The chain's CDR3 is CASNPEGWETQYF. Looking up the rest from reference TRBV5-1 and TRBJ2-5 gives the full variable domain: KAGVTQTPRYLIKTRGQQVTLSCSPISGHRSVSWYQQTPGQGLQFLFEYFSETQRNKGNFPGRFSGRQFSNSRSEMNVSTLELGDSALYLCASNPEGWETQYFGPGTRLLVL.

This sequence joins TRBV7-2 and TRBJ2-3; TCRdb names TRBD1, which stays unverified in the absence of DNA. The CDR3 spans 14 residues. CDR1 SGHTA and CDR2 FQGNSA come from the germline V gene. The CDR3 loop reads CASSPQQGTDTQYF. Supplemented by reference TRBV7-2 and TRBJ2-3, the full variable domain reads GAGVSQSPSNKVTEKGKDVELRCDPISGHTALYWYRQSLGQGLEFLIYFQGNSAPDKSGLPSDRFSAERTGGSVSTLTIQRTQQEDSAVYLCASSPQQGTDTQYFGPGTRLTVL.

This sequence joins TRBV12-3 or TRBV12-4 and TRBJ2-3; TCRdb's D call, TRBD1, is unchecked because there is no DNA. The CDR3 extends over 13 amino acids. Here the CDR3 reads CASSFQGGDTQYF.

This sequence joins TRBV7-2 and TRBJ2-1; the D call from TCRdb, TRBD2, cannot be confirmed without DNA. CDR1 is SGHTA and CDR2 is FQGNSA in the germline V gene. The CDR3 loop spans 16 amino acids. CDR3 loop: CASSSGTLSSYNEQFF.

The chain links TRBV27 to TRBJ2-3; TCRdb gives TRBD2 as the D gene, but with no DNA this cannot be confirmed. Germline assignment: CDR1 MNHEY and CDR2 SMNVEV (reference sequence). The CDR3 extends over 17 amino acids. CDR3 region: CASSLTPSGPVTDTQYF.

This chain links TRBV4-2 with TRBJ2-2; TCRdb's D call of TRBD1 is untestable without DNA. Germline CDR1 is LGHNA and CDR2 is YNFKEQ. The CDR3 runs to 15 residues. The CDR3 spells CASSQGLGSTGELFF.

The chain couples TRBV15 to TRBJ2-1; TCRdb selects TRBD2, and the lack of DNA leaves this call unchecked. Germline assignment: CDR1 LNHNV and CDR2 YYDKDF (reference sequence). This CDR3 has 16 amino acids. CDR3 residues: CATSRGVAGTYNEQFF.

The chain is built from TRBV4-2 and TRBJ2-3. This CDR3 region has 12 residues. Germline-derived CDR1 and CDR2 are LGHNA and YNFKEQ. The CDR3 sequence is CASSQNRDTQYF.

This rearrangement joins TRBV6-4 to TRBJ2-6. The CDR3 runs 16 residues. Germline assignment: CDR1 MRHNA and CDR2 SNTAGT. CDR3 sequence: CASSDSSRSGANVLTF.

V usage is TRBV9 and J usage is TRBJ2-1; TCRdb calls TRBD2, which cannot be checked without DNA. The germline V gene has CDR1 SGDLS and CDR2 YYNGEE. The CDR3 is 16 residues long. The CDR3 loop is CASSVGAGGTNKEQFF.

The J gene is TRBJ2-5, the V gene TRBV12-3 or TRBV12-4; the D gene TCRdb calls, TRBD1, cannot be checked with no DNA. This CDR3 contains 15 residues. The CDR3: CASSRGAGVGEAQYF.